Detailed here is one T cell receptor (beta chain). Its antigen is currently unknown. This entry belongs to a study of cytomegalovirus exposure and HLA in healthy donors. Notes on the study in general: A missense variant in DCLRE1C was later tied to TCR beta V- and J-gene trimming. Certain sequence variants were highly shared and formed a cluster, and this cluster was likely a sequencing artifact.

The PCR was carried out with 60 Vbeta primers and 13 Jbeta primers. Data came from immunoSEQ multiplex PCR; TCRdb stores just in-frame clones and leaves some out. The sample lists 110,000 or so clones, around 68% occurring once. This CDR3 region has 15 residues. Germline V gives CDR1 SGHRS, CDR2 YFSETQ. Trimming at V came to 0 bases and at J to 7 bases, leaving 7 bases not matched to a gene. The receptor's source is a woman in her thirties or forties in good health and CMV-seropositive. V gene TRBV5-1 combines with J gene TRBJ1-1; the match to TRBD1 covers 9 bases. Sequencing input: PBMCs. CDR3 region: CASSLGNTGGGEAFF. In DNA, the CDR3 is TGCGCCAGCAGCTTGGGGAATACAGGGGGCGGTGAAGCTTTCTTT.